Below, 28 T cell receptor beta chains from the same sample are listed, as sequenced in a study of vaccination effects on CD4 cells after COVID-19. Antigen-specific CD4+ T cell clonotypes were called by their expansion after viral peptide-pool culture in ViraFEST. Following 10 days of culture, CD4+ T cells were isolated. As their vaccination, participants received two doses of either BNT162b2 or mRNA-1273. No antigen has been assigned to these receptors. The repertoire was sequenced with immunoSEQ multiplex PCR; TCRdb's copy has only in-frame clones and lacks some. The table has about 59,000 clones, around four fifths seen once. This specimen was CD4+ T cells from PBMCs cultured with HCoV-OC43 spike peptides, taken after COVID-19 vaccination. The subset is: HCoV-OC43 spike overlapping peptide pool stimulation. These receptors came from a human donor who received a COVID-19 vaccine.

The V and J genes are TRBV27 and TRBJ2-5; D is perhaps TRBD1 (5 bases). The germline V and J ends were trimmed by 6 bases and 5 bases, with 13 bases remaining between them. The germline V gene has CDR1 MNHEY and CDR2 SMNVEV (reference sequence). The CDR3 length is 13 residues. CDR3 amino acids: CASRGQQGETQYF. The CDR3 coding sequence is TGTGCCAGCAGGGGGCAGCAGGGCGAGACCCAGTACTTC.

This chain joins TRBV2 and TRBJ1-2; a weak D match, TRBD1 (6 bases). Germline V CDR1 and CDR2: SNHLY, FYNNEI. The CDR3 contains 14 residues. The ends were cut back, 7 bases at V and 7 bases at J, with 19 bases in the middle. CDR3 in DNA: TGTGCCAGCAAGCGGGAGATGGGGGCGGGTGGCTACACCTTC. Its protein product is CASKREMGAGGYTF.

The genes are TRBV30 and TRBJ2-7; tentatively, D is TRBD1 (5 bases). The ends were cut back, 4 bases at V and 0 bases at J, with 16 bases in the middle. The CDR3 runs 15 residues. Per germline, CDR1 GTSNPN and CDR2 SVGIG (reference sequence). The CDR3 spells CAWTQKGFSSYEQYV. DNA of the CDR3: TGTGCCTGGACCCAAAAGGGGTTTAGCTCCTACGAGCAGTACGTC.

J is TRBJ2-2 and V is TRBV18; D is undetermined. CDR1 is KGHSH, CDR2 LQKENI, per germline. The V end lost 4 bases, the J end lost 3 bases, and 9 bases lay between the germline ends. The CDR3 is 14 amino acids. This CDR3 is CASSLQLDTGELFF. CDR3 coding DNA: TGTGCCAGCTCACTCCAGTTAGACACCGGGGAGCTGTTTTTT.

The gene calls are TRBV7-9 and TRBJ1-1; 10 nucleotides match TRBD1. This CDR3 has 14 amino acids. Germline lookup yields CDR1 SEHNR and CDR2 FQNEAQ (reference sequence). V trimming: 5 bases; J trimming: 10 bases; junction bases outside the gene matches: 10. The CDR3 DNA reads as TGTGCCAGCAGCACCCAGGGGACAGGGGTAGGAGCTTTCTTT. Encoded protein: CASSTQGTGVGAFF.

The chain links TRBV9 to TRBJ2-5; 8 bases line up with TRBD1. The V gene's germline CDR1 is SGDLS and CDR2 YYNGEE. V shed 0 bases, J shed 2 bases, and the junction held 3 bases outside the gene matches. This CDR3 spans 15 amino acids. CDR3 nucleotide sequence: TGTGCCAGCAGCGTAGCCGGACAGGGTCAAGAGACCCAGTACTTC. Translation gives CASSVAGQGQETQYF.

This clone turned up a few times. The genes are TRBV5-1 and TRBJ2-2; TRBD1 agrees at 9 bases. There are 17 residues in the CDR3. V trimming: 4 bases; J trimming: 1 base; junction bases outside the gene matches: 8. Germline V gene sequence: CDR1 SGHRS, CDR2 YFSETQ. CDR3 protein: CASSRKQGAVNTGELFF. The DNA for the CDR3 is TGCGCCAGCAGCAGAAAACAGGGGGCGGTGAACACCGGGGAGCTGTTTTTT.

The V gene is TRBV2, the J gene TRBJ2-5; 11 nucleotides match TRBD1. CDR3 size: 15 residues. The J segment lost 5 bases and the V segment lost 5 bases, leaving 7 bases of the junction unmatched. From germline, CDR1 is SNHLY and CDR2 FYNNEI. CDR3 bases: TGTGCCAGCAGTCCGGGTGGGACAGGGGGGGAGACCCAGTACTTC. Translating it yields CASSPGGTGGETQYF. Drawing the rest from reference TRBV2 and TRBJ2-5, the complete variable domain is EPEVTQTPSHQVTQMGQEVILRCVPISNHLYFYWYRQILGQKVEFLVSFYNNEISEKSEIFDDQFSVERPDGSNFTLKIRSTKLEDSAMYFCASSPGGTGGETQYFGPGTRLLVL.

The chain employs TRBV3-1 (or the pseudogene TRBV3-2) and TRBJ1-2; possibly TRBD1 for D (5 bases). The CDR3 totals 15 residues. The ends were cut back, 0 bases at V and 4 bases at J, with 12 bases in the middle. Germline V gene lookup returns CDR1 LGHDT and CDR2 YNNKEL (reference sequence). CDR3 in amino acids: CASSQESGWGYGYTF. The DNA for the CDR3 is TGTGCCAGCAGCCAAGAGTCAGGGTGGGGCTATGGCTACACCTTC.

This clone was picked up a small number of times. The CDR3 protein is CASSLLLGQSYGYTF. In DNA form, the CDR3 reads TGTGCCAGCAGCTTACTCCTGGGACAGAGCTATGGCTACACCTTC. This chain connects TRBV7-2 to TRBJ1-2; 7 nucleotides align to TRBD1. With 2 bases clipped from V and 4 bases from J, the junction kept 7 bases outside the gene matches. CDR3 length: 15 residues. Germline V gives CDR1 SGHTA, CDR2 FQGNSA. The full variable domain, with the rest looked up from reference TRBV7-2 and TRBJ1-2, is GAGVSQSPSNKVTEKGKDVELRCDPISGHTALYWYRQSLGQGLEFLIYFQGNSAPDKSGLPSDRFSAERTGGSVSTLTIQRTQQEDSAVYLCASSLLLGQSYGYTFGSGTRLTVV.

The chain couples TRBV5-8 to TRBJ2-2, with 9 nucleotides matching TRBD2. V gave up 2 bases and J gave up 0 bases; unmatched junction bases: 2. This CDR3 is built from 16 residues. Germline CDR1 SGHTS, CDR2 YDEGEE. CDR3 residues: CASSLPSGANTGELFF. The CDR3 DNA sequence: TGTGCCAGCAGCTTACCTAGCGGGGCGAACACCGGGGAGCTGTTTTTT. Combining the CDR3 with reference TRBV5-8 and TRBJ2-2 gives the whole variable domain EAGVTQSPTHLIKTRGQQATLRCSPISGHTSVYWYQQALGLGLQFLLWYDEGEERNRGNFPPRFSGRQFPNYSSELNVNALELEDSALYLCASSLPSGANTGELFFGEGSRLTVL.

This clone has only a few counts. The chain is built from TRBV5-1 and TRBJ2-2, with a possible D match to TRBD1 (5 bases). CDR3 length: 13 residues. V gave up 2 bases and J gave up 3 bases, with 5 bases separating them. Germline CDR1 is SGHRS and CDR2 is YFSETQ. CDR3 region: CASSFRDTGELFF. As DNA, the CDR3 is TGCGCCAGCAGCTTCAGGGACACCGGGGAGCTGTTTTTT. The variable domain in full, completed from reference TRBV5-1 and TRBJ2-2, reads KAGVTQTPRYLIKTRGQQVTLSCSPISGHRSVSWYQQTPGQGLQFLFEYFSETQRNKGNFPGRFSGRQFSNSRSEMNVSTLELGDSALYLCASSFRDTGELFFGEGSRLTVL.

DNA of the CDR3: TGTGCCAGCAGCCGCCTGGGGAACACTGAAGCTTTCTTT. Its protein product is CASSRLGNTEAFF. V and J are TRBV14 and TRBJ1-1; D gene uncertain. CDR3 length: 13 amino acids. Germline V gives CDR1 SGHDN, CDR2 FVKESK. The ends were cut back, 4 bases at V and 1 base at J, with 7 bases in the middle.

The chain carries TRBV5-1 and TRBJ1-4, with 7 bases that match TRBD1. The CDR3 consists of 14 residues. V dropped 3 bases and J dropped 7; count of bases not matched to a gene: 6. Germline V gene sequence: CDR1 SGHRS, CDR2 YFSETQ. The CDR3 here is CASSSGTEGEKLFF. The DNA for the CDR3 is TGCGCCAGCAGCTCAGGGACAGAGGGTGAAAAACTGTTTTTT.

The chain has TRBV6-5 and TRBJ2-4; TRBD2 might be the D (7 bases). V lost 11 bases to trimming and J lost 8 bases, with 25 bases between them. The CDR3 is 15 amino acids. Germline CDR1 MNHEY, CDR2 SVGAGI. CDR3 bases: TGTGCCTCCCTCGAACCTGGGGGCGGGGGTCACATTCAGTACTTC. Translating gives CASLEPGGGGHIQYF.

The rearrangement uses TRBV4-1 and TRBJ2-1; a possible D gene is TRBD1 (5 bases). Germline values: CDR1 MGHRA, CDR2 YSYEKL. Trimming shortened V by 4 bases and J by 2 bases, and 21 bases separated the two germline ends. The CDR3 totals 18 residues. CDR3: CASSPTGLALPPYNEQFF. DNA of the CDR3: TGCGCCAGCAGCCCCACAGGCCTGGCTCTTCCCCCCTACAATGAGCAGTTCTTC.

This chain joins TRBV6-5 and TRBJ1-2, with TRBD1 identical over 10 bases. In germline, CDR1 is MNHEY, CDR2 SVGAGI. With 2 bases clipped from V and 4 bases from J, the junction kept 4 bases outside the gene matches. The CDR3 runs 15 residues. The CDR3 protein is CASSYGTGDIYGYTF. The DNA of the CDR3 is TGTGCCAGCAGTTACGGGACAGGGGACATCTATGGCTACACCTTC.

The chain combines TRBV12-5 with TRBJ1-4, with TRBD1 as a possible D gene (5 bases). The CDR3 extends over 17 amino acids. Germline CDR1 is LGHNT and CDR2 is FRNRAP. Trimming left V 0 bases short and J 7 bases short, with 18 bases between. CDR3 in DNA: TGTGCTAGTGGTTTGGTACTAGGGGCAAGGGAGGCTGAAAAACTGTTTTTT. Amino acid sequence: CASGLVLGAREAEKLFF.

This chain joins TRBV4-1 and TRBJ2-3; 7 positions agree with TRBD1. The CDR3 loop spans 18 amino acids. The V gene end was trimmed by 1 base and the J gene end by 3 bases; junction bases not matched to a gene: 13. In germline, CDR1 is MGHRA, CDR2 YSYEKL. The CDR3 DNA reads as TGCGCCAGCAGCCAAGCCCATTACAGGGGTCCACCGACAGATACGCAGTATTTT. Its protein product is CASSQAHYRGPPTDTQYF.

This clone was seen a single time. The V call is TRBV2, the J call TRBJ2-3; 10 bases map to TRBD1. V lost 11 bases, J lost 1 base, and 9 bases stayed unmatched. The V gene's germline CDR1 is SNHLY and CDR2 FYNNEI. The CDR3 runs to 15 residues. The CDR3 reads CAGGDRGAGTDTQYF. CDR3 DNA sequence: TGTGCCGGAGGGGACAGGGGCGCGGGCACAGATACGCAGTATTTT.

V gene TRBV5-1 combines with J gene TRBJ1-6; D is uncertain. The CDR3 spans 14 residues. The germline V and J ends were trimmed by 6 bases and 0 bases, with 7 bases remaining between them. The V gene's germline CDR1 is SGHRS and CDR2 YFSETQ. The CDR3 coding sequence is TGCGCCAGCAAGGAGAGCTCCTATAATTCACCCCTCCACTTT. Its translation is CASKESSYNSPLHF. Supplemented by reference TRBV5-1 and TRBJ1-6, the full variable domain reads KAGVTQTPRYLIKTRGQQVTLSCSPISGHRSVSWYQQTPGQGLQFLFEYFSETQRNKGNFPGRFSGRQFSNSRSEMNVSTLELGDSALYLCASKESSYNSPLHFGNGTRLTVT.

In its sample, this clone was seen a few times. This chain uses TRBV2 with TRBJ2-2, with no clear D. The germline V gene has CDR1 SNHLY and CDR2 FYNNEI. CDR3 length equals 15 residues. Trimming took off 4 bases at V and 0 bases at J, with 9 bases between the two ends. The CDR3 protein is CASSVVQANTGELFF. The DNA of the CDR3 is TGTGCCAGCAGTGTAGTTCAGGCGAACACCGGGGAGCTGTTTTTT.

Written as DNA, the CDR3 is TGTGCCAGTAGTATTTTACACCGACAGGCGAACACCGGGGAGCTGTTTTTT. This gives the protein CASSILHRQANTGELFF. V is TRBV19 and J is TRBJ2-2; perhaps TRBD1 as D (6 bases). This CDR3 has 17 amino acids. V was trimmed by 3 bases and J by 0 bases, leaving 14 bases between them. Germline CDR1 is LNHDA and CDR2 is SQIVND (reference sequence).

The chain combines TRBV13 with TRBJ2-7; D perhaps matches TRBD1 (6 bases). The CDR3 consists of 12 residues. The germline V and J ends were trimmed by 5 bases and 3 bases, with 8 bases remaining between them. CDR1 and CDR2 from the germline V gene are PRHDT and FYEKMQ (reference sequence). CDR3 in amino acids: CASSVTGYEQYV. In DNA, the CDR3 is TGTGCCAGCAGCGTGACAGGCTACGAGCAGTACGTC.

CDR3 loop: CASGPQGGEKLFF. The CDR3 DNA reads as TGTGCCAGCGGGCCTCAGGGTGGAGAAAAACTGTTTTTT. V gene TRBV7-9 combines with J gene TRBJ1-4, with D perhaps matching TRBD1 (5 bases). CDR3 length: 13 amino acids. CDR1 is SEHNR, CDR2 FQNEAQ, per germline (reference sequence). V was trimmed by 8 bases and J by 8 bases, leaving 15 bases between them. The full variable domain, its missing parts supplied by reference TRBV7-9 and TRBJ1-4, is DTGVSQNPRHKITKRGQNVTFRCDPISEHNRLYWYRQTLGQGPEFLTYFQNEAQLEKSRLLSDRFSAERPKGSFSTLEIQRTEQGDSAMYLCASGPQGGEKLFFGSGTQLSVL.

The chain uses TRBV7-9 and TRBJ1-1, with unresolved D. Germline V gene sequence: CDR1 SEHNR, CDR2 FQNEAQ (reference sequence). The CDR3 is 14 amino acids. V lost 3 bases, J lost 1 base, and 9 bases lay in between. The CDR3 region is CASSLSRANTEAFF. In nucleotides, the CDR3 is TGTGCCAGCAGCTTGAGTAGGGCGAACACTGAAGCTTTCTTT.

V usage is TRBV6-4 and J usage is TRBJ1-4, with D perhaps matching TRBD1 (6 bases). Germline CDR1 and CDR2: MRHNA and SNTAGT. V was clipped by 7 bases and J by 2 bases, with 14 bases between them. The CDR3 is 15 amino acids. CDR3 nucleotides: TGTGCCAGCAAGAGAAGGGGGGCCACTAATGAAAAACTGTTTTTT. It yields the protein CASKRRGATNEKLFF.

J is TRBJ1-1 and V is TRBV15, with TRBD1 identical over 8 bases. This CDR3 is 14 amino acids long. After removal of 3 bases from V and 4 bases from J, the junction contained 4 bases not matched to a gene. Germline V gene lookup returns CDR1 LNHNV and CDR2 YYDKDF (reference sequence). CDR3 sequence reads: CATSSHRGTTEAFF. The DNA for the CDR3 is TGTGCCACCAGCAGTCACAGGGGGACCACTGAAGCTTTCTTT.